Below, one T cell receptor beta chain is given with its context. Antigen: not known. The data are from a study of PD-1 blockade in classical Hodgkin lymphoma. General study results and limits: Complete responders' baseline diversity resembled that of newly diagnosed patients. Researchers reported that CD4+ TCR diversity, though not CD8+, rose significantly by C4D1. Reports indicated that newly diagnosed patients had lower baseline TCR diversity than healthy donors did.

Profiled with immunoSEQ multiplex PCR; TCRdb holds only in-frame clones, not every one. This table has 28,000 or so clones, roughly 77% appearing once. Time point meaning: cycle 4 day 1 (C4D1), after 6 weeks of nivolumab. All patients experienced relapse after autologous stem cell transplantation, and brentuximab vedotin exposure was variable. Best responses fell into complete response, partial response or progressive disease. With 8 bases removed from V and 4 bases from J, the gap between germline ends came to 17 bases. CDR3 size: 15 residues. Per the germline V gene, CDR1 is MNHNS and CDR2 is SASEGT.

The sequence derives from a human donor with classical Hodgkin lymphoma. This material consisted of peripheral blood mononuclear cells (PBMCs), taken before the fourth cycle of nivolumab. J is TRBJ2-2 and V is TRBV6-1, with D maybe TRBD2 (6 bases). The CDR3 nucleotides read TGTGCCAGCCCCGAAGAGGACTACCCCACCGGGGAGCTGTTTTTT. Translated, it gives CASPEEDYPTGELFF.